The T cell receptor beta chain under discussion was sequenced for a study of T cell clonotyping in hematopoietic cell transplantation. Clones were read by immunoSEQ multiplex PCR, and TCRdb kept only the in-frame ones, dropping some. The sample lists about 49,000 clones, just over 85% occurring once. Germline values: CDR1 GTSNPN, CDR2 SVGIG (reference sequence). The CDR3 has 12 residues. V gave up 0 bases and J gave up 3 bases, with 5 bases separating them. The time point: recipient sample about 28 days before transplant, after cytoreduction. Sequencing used peripheral blood mononuclear cells, obtained before stem cell transplant. The chain links TRBV30 to TRBJ1-1; no definite D call. The clonotype comes from a man in his sixties with biphenotypic leukemia. Some clones in this sample may be carry-over from other donors' samples. CDR3 DNA: TGTGCCTGGAGTGTCCGGTACACTGAAGCTTTCTTT. The encoded protein is CAWSVRYTEAFF.